The present TCR beta chain was sequenced within a study of PD-L1 blockade in urothelial cancer. About the study: T cells were recovered from blood samples at a median of around 130,000. Findings and limits, study-wide: When pretreatment blood TCR clonality was below the median, it predicted better survival.

Assay: immunoSEQ multiplex PCR; the TCRdb copy retains only in-frame clones and omits some. The sample lists 71,000 or so clones, roughly 89% occurring once. V shed 6 bases, J shed 5 bases, and the junction held 2 bases outside the gene matches. The germline V gene encodes CDR1 LNHDA and CDR2 SQIVND (reference sequence). This CDR3 comprises 13 residues. In regard to this clone: Antigen specificity is unknown.

Sequenced here: PBMCs, sampled around atezolizumab (anti-PD-L1) treatment. The chain uses TRBV19 and TRBJ1-4; 8 nucleotides agree with TRBD1. This clonotype was sampled from a man aged 60 to 75 with urothelial cancer. The CDR3 here is CASRRQGNEKLFF. The CDR3 nucleotides are TGTGCCAGTAGACGACAGGGGAATGAAAAACTGTTTTTT.